This T cell receptor (beta chain) originates from a study of T cells in localized non-small cell lung cancer. Study-wide points: Sequencing covered just one tumor region, so heterogeneity cannot be ruled out. A raised T cell density in blood coincided with lengthier overall survival. Median around 62 top-100 tumor clones were shared with paired adjacent lung. Uninvolved adjacent lung, not tumor, had the highest T cell clonality.

With regard to this clone: Its antigen is unknown.

The CDR3 is 14 residues long. V lost 4 bases and J 1 base, leaving 8 bases between the germline ends. The germline V gene encodes CDR1 SGHTA and CDR2 FQGTGA. Profiled with immunoSEQ multiplex PCR; TCRdb holds only in-frame clones, not every one. The repertoire has about 24,000 clones, more than 85% of them found once; the top ten carry 13% to 15%. The receptor comes from a man between 35 and 75 years old with stage III squamous cell lung carcinoma. The specimen was peripheral blood, collected before any cancer treatment. The chain employs TRBV7-3 and TRBJ2-1; a possible D gene is TRBD1 (6 bases). This CDR3 is CASSSGQSYNEQFF. For the CDR3, the DNA is TGTGCCAGCAGCTCCGGACAGTCCTACAATGAGCAGTTCTTC.